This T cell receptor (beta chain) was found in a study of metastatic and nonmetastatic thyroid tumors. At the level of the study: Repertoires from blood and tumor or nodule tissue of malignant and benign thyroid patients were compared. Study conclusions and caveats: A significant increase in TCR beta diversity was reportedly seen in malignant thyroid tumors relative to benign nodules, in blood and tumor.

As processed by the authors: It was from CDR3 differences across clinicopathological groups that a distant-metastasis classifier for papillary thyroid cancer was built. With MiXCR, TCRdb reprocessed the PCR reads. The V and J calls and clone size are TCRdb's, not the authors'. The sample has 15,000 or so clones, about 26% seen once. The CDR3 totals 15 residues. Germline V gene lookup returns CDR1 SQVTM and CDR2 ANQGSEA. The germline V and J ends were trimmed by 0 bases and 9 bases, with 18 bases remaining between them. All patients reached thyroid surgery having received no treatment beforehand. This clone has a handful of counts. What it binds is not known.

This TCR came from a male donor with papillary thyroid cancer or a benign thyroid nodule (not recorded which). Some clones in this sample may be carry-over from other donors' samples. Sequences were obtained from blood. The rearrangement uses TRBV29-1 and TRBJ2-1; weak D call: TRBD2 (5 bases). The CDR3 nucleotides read TGCAGCGTTGAAGATCCGGGGTCCCGCCGGGGTGAGCAGTTCTTC. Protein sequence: CSVEDPGSRRGEQFF.